This T cell receptor (beta chain) derives from a study of T cells in Graves' hyperthyroidism and ophthalmopathy. The sample holds many counts of this clonotype. Germline V CDR1 and CDR2: SEHNR, FQNEAQ (reference sequence). This CDR3 is built from 14 residues. V shed 1 base and J 4 bases; nucleotides not matched to a gene: 4. TCR beta CDR3 sequences were amplified from RNA transcripts. In the first-round RT-PCR of the TCR CDR3, the HTBI primer set was used. From the multiplex PCR reads, TCRdb called clonotypes with MiXCR, one entry per CDR3 protein. This sample carries just over 550,000 distinct CDR3 sequences, just over 45% of them seen once, and the ten largest clones take about 7.9%.

J is TRBJ2-7 and V is TRBV7-9; 7 nucleotides line up with TRBD2. Material for sequencing was peripheral blood or thyroid tissue (not recorded which). The source is a woman aged 18-29 years with Graves' hyperthyroidism. CDR3 nucleotides: TGTGCCAGCAGCTTAGAGGGCGGGAGTTACGAGCAGTACTTC. It is translated as CASSLEGGSYEQYF.